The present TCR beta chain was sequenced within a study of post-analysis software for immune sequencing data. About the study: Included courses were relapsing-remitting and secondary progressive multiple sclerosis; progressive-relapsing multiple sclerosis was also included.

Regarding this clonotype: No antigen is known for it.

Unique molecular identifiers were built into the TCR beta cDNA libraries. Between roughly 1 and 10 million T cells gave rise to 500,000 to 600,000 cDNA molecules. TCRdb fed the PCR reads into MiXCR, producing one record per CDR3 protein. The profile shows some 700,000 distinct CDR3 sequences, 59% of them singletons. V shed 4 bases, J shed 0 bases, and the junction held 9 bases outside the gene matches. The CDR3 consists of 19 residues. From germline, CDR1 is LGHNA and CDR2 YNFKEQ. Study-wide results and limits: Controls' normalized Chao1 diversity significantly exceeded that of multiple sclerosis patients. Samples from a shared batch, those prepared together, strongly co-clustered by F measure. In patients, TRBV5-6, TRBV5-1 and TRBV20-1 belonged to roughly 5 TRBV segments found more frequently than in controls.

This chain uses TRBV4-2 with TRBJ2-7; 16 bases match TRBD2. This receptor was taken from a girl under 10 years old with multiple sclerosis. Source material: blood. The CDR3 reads CASSPPGTSGRVISYEQYF. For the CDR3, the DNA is TGTGCCAGCAGCCCGCCCGGGACTAGCGGGAGGGTAATCTCCTACGAGCAGTACTTC.